These 6 T cell receptor beta chains were sequenced from one sample in a study of regulatory T cells in long-lasting Graves disease. Regarding time point: newly diagnosed GD, antithyroid drugs for less than 3 months. RNA isolated from PBMCs was used to make the TCR library. Building of the TCR beta libraries involved iRepertoire HTBI primers and Arm-PCR of CDR3 regions. TCRdb passed the multiplex PCR reads through MiXCR, listing each CDR3 protein once. Of about 460,000 distinct CDR3 sequences listed, around 15% are singletons. The sample also formed part of further work on T cells in Graves' hyperthyroidism and ophthalmopathy.

Sequences were derived from peripheral blood mononuclear cells (PBMCs), sampled at new diagnosis, from a patient treated with antithyroid drugs. The receptors here all came from a woman between 45 and 60 years old with Graves disease.

This clonotype was observed a handful of times. Mismatch with germline at one junction end may stem from a read error. This rearrangement joins TRBV5-1 to TRBJ2-3; 11 bases align to TRBD2. This CDR3 region has 17 residues. Germline CDR1 reads SGHRS; CDR2 reads YFSETQ. The CDR3 protein is CASSPGTSGRGRDTQYF. The DNA of the CDR3 is TGTGCCAGCAGCCCGGGAACTAGCGGGAGAGGGAGAGATACGCAGTATTTT.

The chain couples TRBV9 to TRBJ2-1; 7 bases agree with TRBD2. The CDR3 contains 15 residues. Germline V CDR1 and CDR2: SGDLS, YYNGEE. V shed 4 bases and J 5 bases; nucleotides not matched to a gene: 9. The CDR3: CASSPRTSRNNEQFF. CDR3 coding DNA: TGTGCCAGCAGCCCTAGGACTAGTAGGAACAATGAGCAGTTCTTC.

With regard to this clonotype: This may be a read error: a much more frequent sequence differs by one nucleotide. The CDR3: CASSFVPAGGPYEQYF. As DNA, the CDR3 is TGTGCCAGCAGCTTTGTCCCGGCGGGAGGCCCCTACGAGCAGTACTTC. The chain employs TRBV7-2 and TRBJ2-7; 8 nucleotides match TRBD2. Germline lookup yields CDR1 SGHTA and CDR2 FQGNSA. V lost 3 bases to trimming and J lost 2 bases; unmatched junction nucleotides: 9. This CDR3 contains 16 residues. The full variable domain, with the rest looked up from reference TRBV7-2 and TRBJ2-7, is GAGVSQSPSNKVTEKGKDVELRCDPISGHTALYWYRQSLGQGLEFLIYFQGNSAPDKSGLPSDRFSAERTGGSVSTLTIQRTQQEDSAVYLCASSFVPAGGPYEQYFGPGTRLTVT.

Details on this clonotype: A much bigger clone sits one base away, suggesting this may be a read error. The chain uses TRBV9 and TRBJ2-5; 8 nucleotides match TRBD1. The CDR3 has 15 residues. Unmatched junction bases numbered 6, after V lost 0 bases and J lost 5 bases. Germline V gives CDR1 SGDLS, CDR2 YYNGEE. This chain's CDR3 is CASSVEGTGHETQYF. The CDR3 DNA sequence: TGTGCCAGCAGCGTAGAAGGGACAGGACATGAGACCCAGTACTTC.

This clonotype was seen repeatedly, ten times or more. This chain uses TRBV5-1 with TRBJ1-5; no firm D call. The V and J ends lost 0 bases and 6 bases respectively, with 7 bases between them. The germline CDR1 and CDR2 sequences are SGHRS and YFSETQ. The CDR3 length is 13 residues. CDR3 in DNA: TGCGCCAGCAGCTTGGAGCCGGTTCAGCCCCAGCATTTT. Translating it yields CASSLEPVQPQHF. The variable domain in full, with the rest retrieved from reference TRBV5-1 and TRBJ1-5, is KAGVTQTPRYLIKTRGQQVTLSCSPISGHRSVSWYQQTPGQGLQFLFEYFSETQRNKGNFPGRFSGRQFSNSRSEMNVSTLELGDSALYLCASSLEPVQPQHFGDGTRLSIL.

The gene calls are TRBV19 and TRBJ2-7; the D gene is possibly TRBD2 (5 bases). The CDR3 has 13 residues. Germline V gives CDR1 LNHDA, CDR2 SQIVND (reference sequence). V lost 6 bases and J 3 bases, leaving 12 bases between the germline ends. Here the CDR3 DNA reads TGTGCCAGTAGCCCGGGGTGGGGCTACGAGCAGTACTTC. Its protein is CASSPGWGYEQYF.